This entry lists 8 T cell receptor beta chains sequenced from one sample in a study of human T cells and chemical hapten exposure. The time point here: patch test 1, 2 weeks after DPC sensitization. Regarding treatment: therapeutic diphenylcyclopropenone sensitization with weekly scalp DPC. MiXCR, run by TCRdb on the RACE reads, gives a single entry per CDR3 protein. The table shows fewer than 100,000 distinct CDR3 sequences, with about an eighth occurring only once. The specimen comprised whole blood, sampled in connection with sensitization to the hapten diphenylcyclopropenone (DPC). The receptors derive from a woman aged 55-69 years with alopecia areata. Some clones in this sample may be carry-over from other donors' samples.

The CDR3 DNA is TGCAGCGTTGAAGTAGGGACAGTGGTCTACAATGAGCAGTTCTTC. The encoded protein is CSVEVGTVVYNEQFF. The genes are TRBV29-1 and TRBJ2-1, with 7 positions matching TRBD1. The CDR3 has 15 residues. The ends lost 1 base at V and 3 bases at J; junction bases unmatched: 6. Germline-derived CDR1 and CDR2 are SQVTM and ANQGSEA.

This clonotype was observed at least ten times. The rearrangement uses TRBV5-4 and TRBJ2-7, with 7 bases identical to TRBD1. Germline V CDR1 and CDR2: SGHNT, YYREEE (reference sequence). The V and J ends lost 3 bases and 4 bases, in that order; junction bases with no gene match: 7. This CDR3 has 14 residues. DNA for the CDR3: TGTGCCAGCAGCTCCCTTGACAGGGAATACGAGCAGTACTTC. This encodes CASSSLDREYEQYF.

The sample holds many counts of this clonotype. The chain has TRBV7-8 and TRBJ2-5, with D possibly being TRBD2 (6 bases). V lost 10 bases, J lost 2 bases, and 20 bases lay in between. In germline, CDR1 is SGHVS, CDR2 FQNEAQ. CDR3 length: 15 amino acids. The CDR3 region has the DNA TGTGCCACCTCGCCCCGTGGCGGGGTACAAGAGACCCAGTACTTC. Its protein product is CATSPRGGVQETQYF. Complete variable domain (other parts from reference TRBV7-8 and TRBJ2-5): GAGVSQSPRYKVAKRGQDVALRCDPISGHVSLFWYQQALGQGPEFLTYFQNEAQLDKSGLPSDRFFAERPEGSVSTLKIQRTQQEDSAVYLCATSPRGGVQETQYFGPGTRLLVL.

The chain combines TRBV7-8 with TRBJ2-4; D is undetermined. Trimming took off 2 bases at V and 0 bases at J, with 8 bases between the two ends. The CDR3 totals 15 residues. Germline lookup yields CDR1 SGHVS and CDR2 FQNEAQ. In DNA, the CDR3 is TGTGCCAGCAGCTTAAATCCGATAGCCAAAAACATTCAGTACTTC. Encoded protein: CASSLNPIAKNIQYF.

This clonotype was picked up many times. J is TRBJ1-2 and V is TRBV27; possibly TRBD1 for D (5 bases). Deletions cut 4 bases from V and 0 bases from J, with 6 bases between. Germline values: CDR1 MNHEY, CDR2 SMNVEV (reference sequence). The CDR3 totals 13 residues. CDR3 loop: CASSSGANYGYTF. CDR3 in DNA: TGTGCCAGCAGTTCGGGGGCTAACTATGGCTACACCTTC.

V and J are TRBV18 and TRBJ2-7; 9 bases match TRBD1. The germline V gene has CDR1 KGHSH and CDR2 LQKENI. CDR3 length: 15 amino acids. Trimming cost V 6 bases and J 6 bases; bases outside gene matches: 12. The CDR3 spells CASSPRPDRGAEQYF. The CDR3 DNA reads as TGTGCCAGCTCTCCCCGGCCCGACAGGGGGGCCGAGCAGTACTTC.

This clonotype appeared a few times. The chain uses TRBV3-1 and TRBJ1-3; D call uncertain. The V gene lost 4 bases and the J gene lost 10 bases, with 5 bases spanning the gap. CDR1 is LGHDT, CDR2 YNNKEL, per germline (reference sequence). The CDR3 runs 10 residues. The DNA for the CDR3 is TGTGCCAGCAGCCTCGGAACCATATATTTT. Its translation is CASSLGTIYF.

The chain employs TRBV18 and TRBJ2-3, with D possibly being TRBD1 or TRBD2 (5 bases each). This CDR3 spans 19 amino acids. Germline V CDR1 and CDR2: KGHSH, LQKENI. V lost 1 base and J lost 0, with 20 bases in between. The CDR3 spells CASSPQVPGSASSTDTQYF. Written as DNA, the CDR3 is TGTGCCAGCTCACCACAGGTTCCAGGGAGCGCTTCTAGCACAGATACGCAGTATTTT.